A selection of T cell receptor beta chains follows, all from one sample in a study of cytomegalovirus exposure and HLA in healthy donors. Some clones are missing from TCRdb's copy, which holds only in-frame ones; the method was immunoSEQ multiplex PCR. The data show 200,000 to 250,000 clones, with around 79% seen just once and around 2% held by the top ten. Sequenced input: PBMCs. These receptors were obtained from a man in his late teens or twenties in good health and CMV-seronegative. Both conserved end residues are part of each CDR3. D genes are given only for firm matches. Not all rows give a size; the values are once, few, many and, for expanded clones, a class.

v_call	d_call	clone_size	j_call	cdr3_nt	cdr3_aa
TRBV19	.	few	TRBJ1-5	TGTGCCTCCAGGGCCCCTAGCAATCAGCCCCAGCATTTT	CASRAPSNQPQHF
TRBV10-1	TRBD1	once	TRBJ1-1	TGCGCCAGCAGTCGGGGACAGGGGGTCACTTCTGGAGCTTTCTTT	CASSRGQGVTSGAFF
TRBV7-9	.	few	TRBJ1-5	TGTGCCAGCAGCTTAGACCGCGATCAGCCCCAGCATTTT	CASSLDRDQPQHF
TRBV7-9	TRBD1	.	TRBJ1-5	TGTGCCAGCAGCCTCGGACAGGCCATCCAGCCCCAGCATTTT	CASSLGQAIQPQHF
TRBV15	.	.	TRBJ1-1	TGTGCCACCTCTCCCCAGGCGCTTGAGAACACTGAAGCTTTCTTT	CATSPQALENTEAFF
TRBV30	TRBD2	.	TRBJ2-1	TGTGCCTGGAGTGTACTAGCGGGGGGCCCCAATGAGCAGTTCTTC	CAWSVLAGGPNEQFF
TRBV5-4	TRBD1	.	TRBJ2-2	TGTGCCAGCAGTCTTTACAGGGGACGCCGGGACACCGGGGAGCTGTTTTTT	CASSLYRGRRDTGELFF
TRBV18	TRBD2	.	TRBJ2-1	TGTGCCAGCTCCTTGGGACTAGCGGGGGGGCGATCCTACAATGAGCAGTTCTTC	CASSLGLAGGRSYNEQFF
TRBV7-9	TRBD2	.	TRBJ2-3	TGTGCCAGCAGCCCGGAGAGCGGACTAGCGGCACTCACAGATACGCAGTATTTT	CASSPESGLAALTDTQYF
TRBV28	.	.	TRBJ1-2	TGTGCCAGCAGTTCCCCTTATACAGATAACTATGGCTACACCTTC	CASSSPYTDNYGYTF
TRBV6-5	.	.	TRBJ2-3	TGTGCCAGCAGTTGGGGGACTTCCACAGATACGCAGTATTTT	CASSWGTSTDTQYF
TRBV30	.	.	TRBJ2-1	TGTGCCTGGAGTCTGATCTCGAGCTCCTACAATGAGCAGTTCTTC	CAWSLISSSYNEQFF
TRBV9	TRBD2	.	TRBJ2-1	TGTGCCAGCAGCGTAGGCGTAGCGGGGGCCAACAATGAGCAGTTCTTC	CASSVGVAGANNEQFF
TRBV28	TRBD1	.	TRBJ2-7	TGTGCCAGCAGCCCCCACCGGGGACAGGGGTTGGGCGAGCAGTACTTC	CASSPHRGQGLGEQYF
TRBV19	TRBD2	.	TRBJ2-1	TGTGCCAGTAGTATAGCCCGGGAGGGCCCTTACAATGAGCAGTTCTTC	CASSIAREGPYNEQFF
TRBV2	TRBD2	few	TRBJ2-5	TGTGCCAGCAGTGTTCTAGCGGGGGCCGTCCAAGAGACCCAGTACTTC	CASSVLAGAVQETQYF
TRBV14	TRBD1	.	TRBJ1-1	TGTGCCAGCGCAAACCGGGACAGGAACACTGAAGCTTTCTTT	CASANRDRNTEAFF
TRBV18	.	.	TRBJ2-1	TGTGCCAGCTCACCGGGCAGTTACAATGAGCAGTTCTTC	CASSPGSYNEQFF
TRBV21-1	.	.	TRBJ2-2	TGTGCCAGCAGCAAAGCAGGTCGGGGATCGAGCAACACCGGGGAGCTGTTTTTT	CASSKAGRGSSNTGELFF
TRBV27	TRBD1	once	TRBJ1-6	TGTGCCAGCAGGATGACAGGGGGGAATTCACCCCTCCACTTT	CASRMTGGNSPLHF
TRBV5-4	TRBD2	.	TRBJ2-3	TGTGCCAGCAGCTTATCTAGCGGACCCGAAACAGATACGCAGTATTTT	CASSLSSGPETDTQYF
TRBV10-3	TRBD2	.	TRBJ2-7	TGTGCCATCAGCCTCACTGCGGCGGGAGTGGACGAGCAGTACTTC	CAISLTAAGVDEQYF
TRBV25-1	TRBD2	.	TRBJ2-7	TGTGCCAGCAGTAGGAGCGGGAGTGCCTCCTACGAGCAGTACTTC	CASSRSGSASYEQYF